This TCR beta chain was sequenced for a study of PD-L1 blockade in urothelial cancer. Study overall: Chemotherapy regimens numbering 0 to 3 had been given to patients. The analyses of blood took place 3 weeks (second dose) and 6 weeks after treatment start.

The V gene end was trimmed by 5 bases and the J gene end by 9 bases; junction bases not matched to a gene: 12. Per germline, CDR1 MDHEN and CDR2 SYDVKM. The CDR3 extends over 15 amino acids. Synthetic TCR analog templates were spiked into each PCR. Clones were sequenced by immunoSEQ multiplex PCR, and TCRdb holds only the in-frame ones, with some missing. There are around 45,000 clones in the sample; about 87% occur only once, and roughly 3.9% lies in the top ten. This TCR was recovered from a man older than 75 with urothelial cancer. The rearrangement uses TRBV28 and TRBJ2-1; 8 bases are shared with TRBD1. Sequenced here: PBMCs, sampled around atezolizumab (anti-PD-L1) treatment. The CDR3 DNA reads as TGTGCCAGCAGTCAACCGGGACAGGTCCTTAGTGAGCAGTTCTTC. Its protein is CASSQPGQVLSEQFF.